These T cell receptor beta chains were read from a single sample in a study of blood T cell repertoires in COVID-19. Assay: immunoSEQ multiplex PCR; the TCRdb copy retains only in-frame clones and omits some. The table records 450,000 or so clones, about 90% of them present only once. Sequencing was performed on peripheral blood. The receptor set was obtained from a man between 18 and 29 years old with COVID-19, enrolled during active disease. Each CDR3 is given with its conserved first and last residue. Fields, in order: D gene, V gene, clone size, J gene, CDR3 protein, CDR3 DNA. A D gene is named only where the DNA matches it firmly. Clone size is shown for a subset of rows, as once, few, many or a class of expanded clone.

>NA|TRBV3-1/TRBV3-2|NA|TRBJ2-1
CASSQLLAPNEQFF
TGTGCCAGCAGCCAACTACTAGCTCCCAATGAGCAGTTCTTC
>TRBD1|TRBV7-8|NA|TRBJ1-1
CASSQRQGVNTEAFF
TGTGCCAGCAGCCAAAGACAGGGCGTGAACACTGAAGCTTTCTTT
>NA|TRBV28|NA|TRBJ1-1
CASTNRVTEAFF
TGTGCCAGCACCAACAGGGTGACTGAAGCTTTCTTT
>TRBD1|TRBV5-6|few|TRBJ2-3
CASSPGTGADTQYF
TGTGCCAGCAGCCCCGGGACAGGGGCAGATACGCAGTATTTT
>NA|TRBV5-5|NA|TRBJ1-1
CASSLVVGRTEAFF
TGTGCCAGCAGCTTGGTTGTAGGGAGAACTGAAGCTTTCTTT
>NA|TRBV10-1|NA|TRBJ2-3
CASSPLSTDTQYF
TGCGCCAGCAGTCCGTTGAGCACAGATACGCAGTATTTT
>NA|TRBV6-6|NA|TRBJ1-1
CASSLQGYTEAFF
TGTGCCAGCAGCCTCCAGGGATACACTGAAGCTTTCTTT
>TRBD2|TRBV5-1|once|TRBJ2-3
CASSFSAGSSTDTQYF
TGCGCCAGCAGCTTTTCAGCGGGGTCTAGCACAGATACGCAGTATTTT
>TRBD1|TRBV5-1|few|TRBJ2-7
CASSLGDSSYEQYF
TGCGCCAGCAGCTTGGGGGACAGCTCCTACGAGCAGTACTTC
>NA|TRBV28|NA|TRBJ1-5
CASSPGGPRQPQHF
TGTGCCAGCAGCCCGGGAGGGCCCCGTCAGCCCCAGCATTTT
>TRBD1|TRBV18|NA|TRBJ2-7
CASSEPGQGSDYEQYF
TGTGCCAGCTCAGAACCGGGACAGGGATCGGACTACGAGCAGTACTTC
>NA|TRBV5-1|NA|TRBJ2-1
CASSLDPSSSYNEQFF
TGCGCCAGCAGCTTGGACCCCTCCAGCTCCTACAATGAGCAGTTCTTC
>TRBD1|TRBV3-1/TRBV3-2|NA|TRBJ1-2
CASRDDNRGVGYTF
TGTGCCAGCAGGGACGACAACAGGGGTGTTGGCTACACCTTC
>TRBD1|TRBV5-4|NA|TRBJ1-1
CASSTRTGDTEAFF
TGTGCCAGCAGCACCCGGACAGGGGACACTGAAGCTTTCTTT
>TRBD2|TRBV3-1/TRBV3-2|NA|TRBJ2-7
CASSQDREGRYEQYF
TGTGCCAGCAGCCAAGATCGGGAGGGCCGCTACGAGCAGTACTTC
>NA|TRBV30|NA|TRBJ1-2
CAWGANGGYTF
TGTGCCTGGGGAGCGAATGGCGGCTACACCTTC
>NA|TRBV6-5|NA|TRBJ1-6
CASRTDYNSPLHF
TGTGCCAGCAGAACTGATTATAATTCACCCCTCCACTTT
>NA|TRBV4-1|NA|TRBJ1-5
CASSQVFGQGNQPQHF
TGCGCCAGCAGCCAAGTATTTGGGCAGGGTAATCAGCCCCAGCATTTT
>NA|TRBV9|NA|TRBJ2-5
CASSVGGLLGVETQYF
TGTGCCAGCAGCGTAGGGGGACTCTTGGGGGTTGAGACCCAGTACTTC
>NA|TRBV9|NA|TRBJ2-1
CASSAPPHNEQFF
TGTGCCAGCAGCGCCCCTCCTCACAATGAGCAGTTCTTC
>TRBD2|TRBV5-1|NA|TRBJ2-5
CASSGREAGVAETQYF
TGCGCCAGCAGCGGTCGTGAGGCGGGAGTGGCGGAGACCCAGTACTTC
>NA|TRBV2|NA|TRBJ1-5
CASRAGRAMGQPQHF
TGTGCCAGCAGGGCAGGCAGGGCGATGGGTCAGCCCCAGCATTTT
>TRBD1|TRBV18|NA|TRBJ2-2
CASSPLQWAGGTGELFF
TGTGCCAGCTCACCACTGCAATGGGCAGGGGGCACCGGGGAGCTGTTTTTT
>NA|TRBV6-1|NA|TRBJ2-2
CASSDPTDRNMHTGELFF
TGTGCCAGCAGTGACCCAACCGACAGGAACATGCACACCGGGGAGCTGTTTTTT
>TRBD2|TRBV9|once|TRBJ2-2
CASSVGTTNTGELFF
TGTGCCAGCAGCGTCGGGACTACGAACACCGGGGAGCTGTTTTTT
>NA|TRBV2|NA|TRBJ2-5
CASSINPTPGTQYF
TGTGCCAGCAGTATCAACCCTACTCCCGGGACCCAGTACTTC
>NA|TRBV7-6|NA|TRBJ2-7
CASSLVPDRALEQYF
TGTGCCAGCAGCTTAGTTCCGGACAGAGCCCTCGAGCAGTACTTC
>TRBD1|TRBV18|few|TRBJ2-1
CASSSLMAQGASYNEQFF
TGTGCCAGCTCCTCCCTCATGGCCCAGGGGGCGTCCTACAATGAGCAGTTCTTC
>TRBD1|TRBV3-1/TRBV3-2|NA|TRBJ2-1
CASSQGLWDRGHNEQFF
TGTGCCAGCAGCCAAGGGCTATGGGACAGGGGACACAATGAGCAGTTCTTC
>NA|TRBV3-1/TRBV3-2|NA|TRBJ2-7
CASSQDLGGVTYEQYF
TGTGCCAGCAGCCAAGATTTAGGAGGGGTTACCTACGAGCAGTACTTC
>TRBD1|TRBV27|NA|TRBJ2-1
CASSSDRVRNEQFF
TGTGCCAGCAGTTCAGACAGGGTCCGCAATGAGCAGTTCTTC
>TRBD2|TRBV30|NA|TRBJ2-3
CAWSPPAGGDTQYF
TGTGCCTGGAGTCCTCCGGCGGGGGGGGATACGCAGTATTTT
>NA|TRBV19|NA|TRBJ2-7
CASSGGVGASYEQYF
TGTGCCAGTAGTGGTGGGGTGGGGGCCTCCTACGAGCAGTACTTC